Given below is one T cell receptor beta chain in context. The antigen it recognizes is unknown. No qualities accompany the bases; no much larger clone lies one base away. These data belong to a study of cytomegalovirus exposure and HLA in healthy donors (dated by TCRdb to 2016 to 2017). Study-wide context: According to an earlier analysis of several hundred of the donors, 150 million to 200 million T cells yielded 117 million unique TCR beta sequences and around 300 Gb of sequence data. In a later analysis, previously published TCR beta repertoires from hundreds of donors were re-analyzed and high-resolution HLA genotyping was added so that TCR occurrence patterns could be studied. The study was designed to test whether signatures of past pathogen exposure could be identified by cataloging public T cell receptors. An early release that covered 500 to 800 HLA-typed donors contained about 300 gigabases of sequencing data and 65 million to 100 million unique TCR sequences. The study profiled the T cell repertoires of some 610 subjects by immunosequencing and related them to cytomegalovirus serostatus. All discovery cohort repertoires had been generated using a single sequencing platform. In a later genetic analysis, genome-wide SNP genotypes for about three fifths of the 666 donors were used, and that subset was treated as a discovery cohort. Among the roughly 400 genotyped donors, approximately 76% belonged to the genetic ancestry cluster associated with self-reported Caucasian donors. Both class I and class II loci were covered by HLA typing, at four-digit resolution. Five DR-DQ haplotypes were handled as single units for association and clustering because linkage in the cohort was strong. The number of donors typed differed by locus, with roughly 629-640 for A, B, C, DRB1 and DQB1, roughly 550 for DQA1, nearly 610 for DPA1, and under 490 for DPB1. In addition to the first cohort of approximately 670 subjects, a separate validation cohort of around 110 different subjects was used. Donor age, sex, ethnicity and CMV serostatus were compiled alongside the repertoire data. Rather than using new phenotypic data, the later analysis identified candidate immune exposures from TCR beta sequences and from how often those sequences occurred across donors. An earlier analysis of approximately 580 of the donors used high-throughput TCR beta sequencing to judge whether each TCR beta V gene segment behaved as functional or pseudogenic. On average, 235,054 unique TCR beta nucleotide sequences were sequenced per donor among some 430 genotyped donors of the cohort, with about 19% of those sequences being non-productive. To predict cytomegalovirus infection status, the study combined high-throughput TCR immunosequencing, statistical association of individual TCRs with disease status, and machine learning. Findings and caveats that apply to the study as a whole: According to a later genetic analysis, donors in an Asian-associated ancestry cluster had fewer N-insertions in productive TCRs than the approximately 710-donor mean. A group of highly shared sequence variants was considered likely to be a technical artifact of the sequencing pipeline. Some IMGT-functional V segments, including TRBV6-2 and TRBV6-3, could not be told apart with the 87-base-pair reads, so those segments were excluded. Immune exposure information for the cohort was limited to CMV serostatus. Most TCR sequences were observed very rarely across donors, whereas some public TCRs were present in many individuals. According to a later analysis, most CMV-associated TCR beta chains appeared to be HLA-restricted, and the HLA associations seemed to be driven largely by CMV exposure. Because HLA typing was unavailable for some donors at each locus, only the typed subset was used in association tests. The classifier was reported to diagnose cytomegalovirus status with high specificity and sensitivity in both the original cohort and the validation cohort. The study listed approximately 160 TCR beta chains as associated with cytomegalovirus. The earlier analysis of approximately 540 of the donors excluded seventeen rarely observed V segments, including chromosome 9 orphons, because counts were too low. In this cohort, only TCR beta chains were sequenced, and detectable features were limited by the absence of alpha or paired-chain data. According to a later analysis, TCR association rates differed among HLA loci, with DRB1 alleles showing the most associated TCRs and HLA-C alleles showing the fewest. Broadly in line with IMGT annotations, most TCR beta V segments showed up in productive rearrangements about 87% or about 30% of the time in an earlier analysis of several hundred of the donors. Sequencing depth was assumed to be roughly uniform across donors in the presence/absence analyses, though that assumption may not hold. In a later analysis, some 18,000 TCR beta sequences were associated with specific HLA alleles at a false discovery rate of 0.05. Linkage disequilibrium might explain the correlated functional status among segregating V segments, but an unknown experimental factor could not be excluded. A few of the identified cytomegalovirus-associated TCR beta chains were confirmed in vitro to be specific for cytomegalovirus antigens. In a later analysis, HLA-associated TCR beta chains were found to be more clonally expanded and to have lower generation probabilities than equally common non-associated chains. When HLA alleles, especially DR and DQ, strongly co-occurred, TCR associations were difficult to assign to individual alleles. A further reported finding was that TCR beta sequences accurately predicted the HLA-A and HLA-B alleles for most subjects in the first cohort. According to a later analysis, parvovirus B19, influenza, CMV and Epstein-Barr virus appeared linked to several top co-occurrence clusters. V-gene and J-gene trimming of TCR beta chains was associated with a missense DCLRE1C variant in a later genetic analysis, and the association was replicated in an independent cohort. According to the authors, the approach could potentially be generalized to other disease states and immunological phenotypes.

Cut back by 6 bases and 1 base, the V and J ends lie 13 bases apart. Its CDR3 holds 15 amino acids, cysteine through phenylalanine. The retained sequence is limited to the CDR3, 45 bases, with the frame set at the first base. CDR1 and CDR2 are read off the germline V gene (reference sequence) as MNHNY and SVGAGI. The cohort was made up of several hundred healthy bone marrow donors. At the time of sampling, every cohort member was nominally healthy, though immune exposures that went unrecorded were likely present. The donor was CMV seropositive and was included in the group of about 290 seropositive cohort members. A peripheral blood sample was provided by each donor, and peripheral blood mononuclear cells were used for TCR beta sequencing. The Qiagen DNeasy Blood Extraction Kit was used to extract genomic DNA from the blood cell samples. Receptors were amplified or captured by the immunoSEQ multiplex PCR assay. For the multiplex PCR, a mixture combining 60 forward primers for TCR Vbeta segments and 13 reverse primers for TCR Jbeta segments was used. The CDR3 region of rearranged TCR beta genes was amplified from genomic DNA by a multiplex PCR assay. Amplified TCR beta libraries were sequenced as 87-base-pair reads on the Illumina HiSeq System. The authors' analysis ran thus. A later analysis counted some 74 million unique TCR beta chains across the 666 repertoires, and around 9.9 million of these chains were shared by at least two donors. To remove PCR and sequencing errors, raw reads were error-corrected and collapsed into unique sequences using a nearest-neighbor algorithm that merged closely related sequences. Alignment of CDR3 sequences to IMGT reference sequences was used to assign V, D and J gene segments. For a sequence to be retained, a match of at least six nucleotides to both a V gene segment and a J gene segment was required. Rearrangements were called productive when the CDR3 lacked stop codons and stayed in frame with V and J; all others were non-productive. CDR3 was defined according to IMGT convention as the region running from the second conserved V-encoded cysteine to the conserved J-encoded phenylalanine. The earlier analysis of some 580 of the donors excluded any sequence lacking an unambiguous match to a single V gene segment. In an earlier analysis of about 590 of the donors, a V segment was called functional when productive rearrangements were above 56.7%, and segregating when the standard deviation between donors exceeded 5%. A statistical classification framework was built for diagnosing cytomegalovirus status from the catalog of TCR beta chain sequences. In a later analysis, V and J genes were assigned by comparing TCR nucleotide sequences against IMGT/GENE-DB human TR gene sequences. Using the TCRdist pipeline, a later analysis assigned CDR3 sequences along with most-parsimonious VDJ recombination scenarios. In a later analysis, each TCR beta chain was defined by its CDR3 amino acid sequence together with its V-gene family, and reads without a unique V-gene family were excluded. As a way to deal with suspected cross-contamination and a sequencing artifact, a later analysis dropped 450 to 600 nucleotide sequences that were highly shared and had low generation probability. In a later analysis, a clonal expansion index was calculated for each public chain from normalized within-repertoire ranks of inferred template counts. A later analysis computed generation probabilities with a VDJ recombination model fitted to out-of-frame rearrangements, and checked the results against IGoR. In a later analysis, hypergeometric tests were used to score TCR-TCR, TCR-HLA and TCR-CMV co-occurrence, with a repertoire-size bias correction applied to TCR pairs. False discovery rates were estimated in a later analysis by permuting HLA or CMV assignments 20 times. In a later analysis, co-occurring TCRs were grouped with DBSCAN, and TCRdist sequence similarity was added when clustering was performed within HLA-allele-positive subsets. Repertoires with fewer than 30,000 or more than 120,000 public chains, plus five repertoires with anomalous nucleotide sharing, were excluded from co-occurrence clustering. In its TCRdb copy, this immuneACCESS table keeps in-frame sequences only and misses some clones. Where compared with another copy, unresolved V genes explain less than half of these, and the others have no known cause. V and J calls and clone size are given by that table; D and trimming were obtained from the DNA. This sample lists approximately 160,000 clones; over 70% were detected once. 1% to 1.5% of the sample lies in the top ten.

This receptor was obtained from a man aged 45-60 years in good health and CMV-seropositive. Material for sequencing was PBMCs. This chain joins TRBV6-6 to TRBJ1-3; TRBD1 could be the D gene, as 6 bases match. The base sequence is TGTGCCAGCAGCCCAACTACAGGGTCTGGAAACACCATATATTTT. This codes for CASSPTTGSGNTIYF.